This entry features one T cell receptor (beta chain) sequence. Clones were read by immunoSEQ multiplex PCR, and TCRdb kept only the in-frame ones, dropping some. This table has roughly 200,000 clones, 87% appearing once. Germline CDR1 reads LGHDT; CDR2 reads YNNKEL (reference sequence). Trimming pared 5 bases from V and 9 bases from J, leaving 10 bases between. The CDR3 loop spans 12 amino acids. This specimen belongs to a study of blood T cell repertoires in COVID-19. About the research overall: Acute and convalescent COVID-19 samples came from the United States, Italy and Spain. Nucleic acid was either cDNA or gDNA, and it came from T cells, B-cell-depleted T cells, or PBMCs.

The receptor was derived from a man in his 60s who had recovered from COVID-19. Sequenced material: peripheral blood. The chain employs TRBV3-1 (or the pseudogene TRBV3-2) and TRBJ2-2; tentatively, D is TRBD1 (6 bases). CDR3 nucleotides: TGTGCCAGCAGCGCCACAGGGTGGGAGCTGTTTTTT. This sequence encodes CASSATGWELFF.